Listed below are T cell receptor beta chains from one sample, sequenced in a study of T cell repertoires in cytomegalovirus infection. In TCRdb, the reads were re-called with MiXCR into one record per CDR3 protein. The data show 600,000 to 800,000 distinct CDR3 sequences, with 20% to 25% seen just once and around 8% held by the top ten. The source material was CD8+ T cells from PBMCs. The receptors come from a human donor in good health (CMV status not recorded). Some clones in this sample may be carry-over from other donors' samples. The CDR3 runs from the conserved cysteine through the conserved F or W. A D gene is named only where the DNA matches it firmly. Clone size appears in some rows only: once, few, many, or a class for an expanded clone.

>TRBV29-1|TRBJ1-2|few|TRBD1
TGCAGCGTTTCAGGGGGCCACAGCTATGGCTACACCTTC
CSVSGGHSYGYTF
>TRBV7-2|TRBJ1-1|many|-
TGTGCCAGCAGTTTGCCGCTGAACACTGAAGCTTTCTTT
CASSLPLNTEAFF
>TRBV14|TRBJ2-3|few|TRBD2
TGTGCCAGCAGCCAAGAATCTAGCGGGGGACCAGATACGCAGTATTTT
CASSQESSGGPDTQYF
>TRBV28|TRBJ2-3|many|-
TGTGCCAGCAGCCCCGGACGGAGCACAGATACGCAGTATTTT
CASSPGRSTDTQYF
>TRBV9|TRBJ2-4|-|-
TGTGCCAGCAGCGTATTTGGGACCGAAAAAAACATTCAGTACTTC
CASSVFGTEKNIQYF
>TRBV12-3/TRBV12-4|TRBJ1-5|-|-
TGTGCCAGCAGTTTACTTGATATCAGCAATCAGCCCCAGCATTTT
CASSLLDISNQPQHF
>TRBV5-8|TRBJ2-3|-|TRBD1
TGTGCCAGCAGCTTGCAGGTGTCGGGACAGGGGGTTTCAGATACGCAGTATTTT
CASSLQVSGQGVSDTQYF
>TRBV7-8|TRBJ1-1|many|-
TGTGCCAGCAGCCCAACCCACGGAAGCTACACTGAAGCTTTCTTT
CASSPTHGSYTEAFF
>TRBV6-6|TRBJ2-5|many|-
TGTGCCAGCAGTTACCCCCAAGCCATTCGGGAGACCCAGTACTTC
CASSYPQAIRETQYF
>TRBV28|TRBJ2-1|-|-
TGTGCCAGCAACCGCCTAGCGAGGGTACCCAATGAGCAGTTCTTC
CASNRLARVPNEQFF
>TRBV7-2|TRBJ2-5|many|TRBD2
TGTGCCAGCAGCTGGAGCGGGGGTTCTCAAGAGACCCAGTACTTC
CASSWSGGSQETQYF
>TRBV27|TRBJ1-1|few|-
TGTGCCAGCGCCCCCGGGGCCAACACTGAAGCTTTCTTT
CASAPGANTEAFF
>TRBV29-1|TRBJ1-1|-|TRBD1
TGCAGCGGGGCGGCAGGGGGCAAGGGTGAAGCTTTCTTT
CSGAAGGKGEAFF
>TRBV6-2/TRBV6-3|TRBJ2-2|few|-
TGTGCCAGCAGGGCGGGTATGGGCACCGGGGAGCTGTTTTTT
CASRAGMGTGELFF
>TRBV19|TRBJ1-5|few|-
TGTGCCAGTACCACCGGAAGTTATCAGCCCCAGCATTTT
CASTTGSYQPQHF
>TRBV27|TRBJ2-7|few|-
TGTGCCAGCAGTGACCCTTATACGGGTAGGGGCTACGAGCAGTACTTC
CASSDPYTGRGYEQYF
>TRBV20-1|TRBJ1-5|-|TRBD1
TGCAGTGCTAGAGAGCCCCCGGGACAGGGGTATTATAGCAATCAGCCCCAGCATTTT
CSAREPPGQGYYSNQPQHF
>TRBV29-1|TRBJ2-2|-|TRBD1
TGCAGCGTTCTTGGGACAGGGGTCACCGGGGAGCTGTTTTTT
CSVLGTGVTGELFF
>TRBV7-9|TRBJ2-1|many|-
TGTGCCAGCAGCTCATCCTCCCCGGAGCAGTTCTTC
CASSSSSPEQFF
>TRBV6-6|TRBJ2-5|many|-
TGTGCCAGCAGGGCTCTGACCTCGGGGCCTCGGGAGACCCAGTACTTC
CASRALTSGPRETQYF
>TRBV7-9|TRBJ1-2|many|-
TGTGCCAGCAGCCTTGAGGACATCCTGTATGGCTACACCTTC
CASSLEDILYGYTF
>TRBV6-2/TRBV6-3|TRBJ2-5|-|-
TGTGCCAGCAGACCAGACGGGGGGCAAGGGACCCAGTACTTC
CASRPDGGQGTQYF
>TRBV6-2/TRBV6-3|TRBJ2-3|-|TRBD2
TGTGCCAGCGAAGCGGGAGGCACAGATACGCAGTATTTT
CASEAGGTDTQYF
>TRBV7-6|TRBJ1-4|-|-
TGTGCCAGCAGCCTCCCAGGGTATAATGAAAAACTGTTTTTT
CASSLPGYNEKLFF
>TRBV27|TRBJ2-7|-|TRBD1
TGTGCCAGCAGTCTCGGACAGGGGCGGGACGAGCAGTACTTC
CASSLGQGRDEQYF
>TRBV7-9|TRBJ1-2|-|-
TGTGCCAGCAGCTTAAATCCCTATAACTATGGCTACACCTTC
CASSLNPYNYGYTF
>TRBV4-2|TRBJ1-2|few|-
TGTGCCAGCAGCCAGATGGCCTGGGCGTTTTCCCCCCAGGGCTACACCTTC
CASSQMAWAFSPQGYTF
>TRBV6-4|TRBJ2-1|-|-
TGTGCCAGCAGTGACTCCGACTACAATGAGCAGTTCTTC
CASSDSDYNEQFF
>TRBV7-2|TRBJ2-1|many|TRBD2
TGTGCCAGCAGCACTAGCGGGGCCTCCTACAATGAGCAGTTCTTC
CASSTSGASYNEQFF
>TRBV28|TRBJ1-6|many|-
TGTGCCAGCAGGCCCGAAGGCGCTGGGAATTCACCCCTCCACTTT
CASRPEGAGNSPLHF
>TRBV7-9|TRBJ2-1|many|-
TGTGCCAGCAGCTTAGTCAGGAATGAGCAGTTCTTC
CASSLVRNEQFF
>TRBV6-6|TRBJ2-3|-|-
TGTGCCAGCAGCCTGTGGGCTAGCACAGATACGCAGTATTTT
CASSLWASTDTQYF
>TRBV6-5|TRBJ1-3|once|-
TGTGCCAGCACCGACGAATGGGACTCTGGAAACACCATATATTTT
CASTDEWDSGNTIYF
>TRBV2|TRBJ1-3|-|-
TGTGCCAGCATGGGACGGGTAAACACCATATATTTT
CASMGRVNTIYF
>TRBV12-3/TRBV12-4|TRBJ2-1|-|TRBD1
TGTGCCAGCAGTTTCCCGGGACAGGGGTTAATTGAGCAGTTCTTC
CASSFPGQGLIEQFF
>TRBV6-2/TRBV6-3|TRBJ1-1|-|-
TGTGCCAGCAGTCGACTGACAGACACAAAGAACACTGAAGCTTTCTTT
CASSRLTDTKNTEAFF
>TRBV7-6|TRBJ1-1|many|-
TGTGCCAGCAGCCCCGACCCGAACACTGAAGCTTTCTTT
CASSPDPNTEAFF
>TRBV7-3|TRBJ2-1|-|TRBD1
TGTGCCAGCAGCAAGCCGGACAGGGGGCTGTACAATGAGCAGTTCTTC
CASSKPDRGLYNEQFF
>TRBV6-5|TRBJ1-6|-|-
TGTGCCAGCAGTGACGACAGTACTTATAATTCACCCCTCCACTTT
CASSDDSTYNSPLHF
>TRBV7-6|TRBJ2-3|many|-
TGTGCCAGCAGCCCAACGGACAGAACTAGCACAGATACGCAGTATTTT
CASSPTDRTSTDTQYF
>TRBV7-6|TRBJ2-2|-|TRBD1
TGTGCCAGCAGCTTAGCGTTGGGACAGGCACAGAACACCGGGGAGCTGTTTTTT
CASSLALGQAQNTGELFF